The 27 T cell receptor beta chains reported below all come from one sample, sequenced in a study of glioma-infiltrating T cells after dendritic cell vaccination. The time point was: after dendritic cell vaccination, including at tumor progression/relapse. The repertoire was sequenced with immunoSEQ multiplex PCR; TCRdb's copy has only in-frame clones and lacks some. Of 50,000 to 55,000 clones in the sample, approximately 90% were seen once. Specimen: blood, collected after dendritic cell vaccination. The source of these receptors is a human donor with glioblastoma.

The rearrangement uses TRBV18 and TRBJ2-5; D is undetermined. With 6 bases removed from V and 2 bases from J, the gap between germline ends came to 16 bases. CDR1 is KGHSH, CDR2 LQKENI, per germline. This CDR3 has 15 amino acids. CDR3 in amino acids: CASSRGNIGQETQYF. In DNA form, the CDR3 reads TGTGCCAGCTCGCGAGGCAATATCGGGCAAGAGACCCAGTACTTC.

The gene calls are TRBV7-9 and TRBJ1-1; TRBD1 agrees at 10 bases. This CDR3 region has 15 residues. The V gene's germline CDR1 is SEHNR and CDR2 FQNEAQ (reference sequence). Losses at the gene ends were 5 bases for V and 4 bases for J; bases not matched to a gene: 7. This CDR3 is CASSVPTGGRTEAFF. For the CDR3, the DNA is TGTGCCAGCAGCGTACCGACAGGGGGCCGCACTGAAGCTTTCTTT.

The sample holds a few counts of this clone. The chain employs TRBV10-3 and TRBJ1-4, with 7 nucleotides matching TRBD1. The CDR3 runs 14 residues. Trimming cost V 6 bases and J 5 bases; bases outside gene matches: 6. Germline V gene sequence: CDR1 ENHRY, CDR2 SYGVKD. CDR3 in amino acids: CAISGTDRNEKLFF. For the CDR3, the DNA is TGTGCCATCAGCGGGACAGACCGAAATGAAAAACTGTTTTTT.

This chain links TRBV5-1 with TRBJ2-7; no firm D call. V was pared by 4 bases and J by 2 bases, with 13 bases between. Germline lookup yields CDR1 SGHRS and CDR2 YFSETQ. This CDR3 has 14 amino acids. CDR3 sequence (DNA): TGCGCCAGCAGCCTCCTGTTGCGGACCTACGAGCAGTACTTC. This translates into CASSLLLRTYEQYF.

The gene calls are TRBV5-1 and TRBJ2-7; 7 positions agree with TRBD1. The V segment lost 4 bases and the J segment 0 bases; nucleotides outside the gene matches: 4. Germline lookup yields CDR1 SGHRS and CDR2 YFSETQ. The CDR3 consists of 14 residues. The CDR3 loop is CASSHRGSSYEQYF. The CDR3 coding sequence is TGCGCCAGCAGCCACAGGGGCAGCTCCTACGAGCAGTACTTC.

This clone appeared once. The V and J genes are TRBV5-4 and TRBJ2-7; 9 bases match TRBD2. This CDR3 is built from 15 residues. V was clipped by 4 bases and J by 6 bases; unmatched bases: 11. Looked up from germline, CDR1 is SGHNT and CDR2 is YYREEE (reference sequence). The CDR3 DNA reads TGTGCCAGCAGCGGACCCCCGGGACTAGCCGGCGAGCAGTACTTC. Translating gives CASSGPPGLAGEQYF. The variable domain in full, with the rest retrieved from reference TRBV5-4 and TRBJ2-7, is ETGVTQSPTHLIKTRGQQVTLRCSSQSGHNTVSWYQQALGQGPQFIFQYYREEENGRGNFPPRFSGLQFPNYSSELNVNALELDDSALYLCASSGPPGLAGEQYFGPGTRLTVT.

This chain links TRBV7-8 with TRBJ1-2, with D maybe TRBD1 (6 bases). CDR3 length: 16 amino acids. Germline assignment: CDR1 SGHVS and CDR2 FQNEAQ. The V and J ends lost 5 bases and 5 bases respectively, with 21 bases between them. CDR3 in DNA: TGTGCCAGCAGCCGCCCCAGGGGTGGTAGTTCGTATGGCTACACCTTC. Amino acids: CASSRPRGGSSYGYTF.

J is TRBJ2-1 and V is TRBV7-8, with D possibly being TRBD2 (6 bases). Germline V gives CDR1 SGHVS, CDR2 FQNEAQ. The CDR3 runs to 13 residues. Between the trimmed V and J ends, which lost 9 bases and 4 bases, there was a span of 13 bases. DNA for the CDR3: TGTGCCAGTACAGAGGAGGGTTACAATGAGCAGTTCTTC. Its translation is CASTEEGYNEQFF.

The chain combines TRBV4-1 with TRBJ1-6, with D possibly being TRBD1 (6 bases). Looked up from germline, CDR1 is MGHRA and CDR2 is YSYEKL. Trimming stripped 6 bases from V and 5 bases from J, with 11 bases between. This CDR3 spans 14 amino acids. CDR3 bases: TGCGCCAGCAGTAAGAGGACAGATAATTCACCCCTCCACTTT. Amino acid sequence: CASSKRTDNSPLHF.

The chain carries TRBV19 and TRBJ2-7, with D perhaps matching TRBD2 (6 bases). Germline-derived CDR1 and CDR2 are LNHDA and SQIVND (reference sequence). The CDR3 has 15 amino acids. The V and J ends lost 4 bases and 3 bases respectively, with 16 bases between them. CDR3 bases: TGTGCCAGTAGTAATGGAGGCGGGACGCTCTACGAGCAGTACTTC. It yields the protein CASSNGGGTLYEQYF.

The V gene is TRBV19, the J gene TRBJ2-1, with 11 bases aligning to TRBD2. The CDR3 is made up of 19 amino acids. Per the germline V gene, CDR1 is LNHDA and CDR2 is SQIVND (reference sequence). V was clipped by 5 bases and J by 2 bases; unmatched bases: 14. CDR3 residues: CASSLRLAGGPRTYNEQFF. The CDR3 region has the DNA TGTGCCAGTAGTCTCAGGTTAGCGGGAGGGCCTAGGACCTACAATGAGCAGTTCTTC.

CDR3 DNA: TGCAGCGTTGAAGGGCTAGCGGGAGTTACCTACGAGCAGTACTTC. Protein sequence: CSVEGLAGVTYEQYF. This rearrangement joins TRBV29-1 to TRBJ2-7, with 10 bases matching TRBD2. Germline CDR1 SQVTM, CDR2 ANQGSEA. The V gene end was trimmed by 1 base and the J gene end by 2 bases; junction bases not matched to a gene: 5. This CDR3 has 15 residues.

This sequence joins TRBV7-2 and TRBJ1-1, with D maybe TRBD1 (6 bases). Germline CDR1 and CDR2: SGHTA and FQGNSA. This CDR3 is 18 amino acids long. V lost 2 bases to trimming and J lost 1 base, with 20 bases between them. The CDR3 here is CASSLLSGAGGRNTEAFF. The DNA for the CDR3 is TGTGCCAGCAGCTTATTATCAGGGGCGGGAGGCAGGAACACTGAAGCTTTCTTT.

This clone was picked up one time. The chain joins TRBV30 to TRBJ2-1, with a possible D match to TRBD2 (7 bases). The CDR3 covers 16 residues. Germline V CDR1 and CDR2: GTSNPN, SVGIG (reference sequence). V was pared by 0 bases and J by 2 bases, with 14 bases between. The CDR3 DNA follows: TGTGCCTGGAGTGTATTCGGCGGGGGCACCTACAATGAGCAGTTCTTC. It is translated as CAWSVFGGGTYNEQFF.

The chain recombines TRBV7-3 with TRBJ1-1; TRBD1 matches at 8 bases. The V gene end was trimmed by 5 bases and the J gene end by 6 bases; junction bases not matched to a gene: 8. Germline-derived CDR1 and CDR2 are SGHTA and FQGTGA. The CDR3 is 14 amino acids. CDR3 residues: CASSAGQGSAEAFF. CDR3 nucleotide sequence: TGTGCCAGCAGCGCCGGACAGGGATCGGCTGAAGCTTTCTTT.

CDR3 nucleotides: TGTGCCAGCAGCTTACGACGGAGTAATGAAAAACTGTTTTTT. As protein: CASSLRRSNEKLFF. The J gene is TRBJ1-4, the V gene TRBV7-2; D ambiguous. The germline V and J ends were trimmed by 2 bases and 4 bases, with 8 bases remaining between them. This CDR3 is built from 14 residues. Germline V lookup: CDR1 SGHTA, CDR2 FQGNSA.

The chain links TRBV10-2 to TRBJ1-2; 7 bases are a match to TRBD1. CDR1 is WSHSY, CDR2 SAAADI, per germline. The CDR3 totals 15 residues. The V and J ends lost 8 bases and 5 bases, in that order; junction bases with no gene match: 14. The CDR3 nucleotides read TGCGCCAGCTGGGACAGCCCTCGGGTCCAATATGGCTACACCTTC. Translated: CASWDSPRVQYGYTF.

The rearrangement links TRBV11-1 to TRBJ2-7, with 7 bases lining up with TRBD2. The trim removed 2 bases at V and 2 bases at J, leaving 6 bases unmatched. Germline V CDR1 and CDR2: SGHAT, FQDESV (reference sequence). This CDR3 comprises 15 residues. CDR3 coding DNA: TGTGCCAGCAGCTTATCGGGACTATCTACCTACGAGCAGTACTTC. Residues: CASSLSGLSTYEQYF.

The genes are TRBV6-6 and TRBJ2-2; D is unresolved. From germline, CDR1 is MNHNY and CDR2 SVGAGI (reference sequence). There are 16 residues in the CDR3. The V end was cut by 0 bases, the J end by 1 base, with 9 bases between. The CDR3: CASSYSTGWNTGELFF. The CDR3 DNA is TGTGCCAGCAGTTACTCGACGGGTTGGAACACCGGGGAGCTGTTTTTT.

The chain employs TRBV10-3 and TRBJ1-2; D perhaps matches TRBD1 (6 bases). This CDR3 is 12 amino acids long. Deletions cut 9 bases from V and 5 bases from J, with 13 bases between. Germline V CDR1 and CDR2: ENHRY, SYGVKD. CDR3 amino acids: CAIAGAAYGYTF. The CDR3 bases are TGTGCCATAGCAGGGGCAGCATATGGCTACACCTTC.

With respect to this clone: The sample carries other DNA sequences with the same CDR3. The V gene is TRBV18, the J gene TRBJ2-1; 11 bases agree with TRBD2. Germline V gene data show CDR1 as KGHSH and CDR2 as LQKENI. V trimming: 0 bases; J trimming: 7 bases; junction bases outside the gene matches: 5. The CDR3 runs 16 residues. The CDR3 is CASSPPLSGRGNEQFF. CDR3 bases: TGTGCCAGCTCACCACCCCTTAGCGGGAGGGGAAATGAGCAGTTCTTC. Filled out from reference TRBV18 and TRBJ2-1, the complete variable domain reads NAGVMQNPRHLVRRRGQEARLRCSPMKGHSHVYWYRQLPEEGLKFMVYLQKENIIDESGMPKERFSAEFPKEGPSILRIQQVVRGDSAAYFCASSPPLSGRGNEQFFGPGTRLTVL.

The genes are TRBV27 and TRBJ1-5, with a weak D call TRBD1 (5 bases). Germline V gene data show CDR1 as MNHEY and CDR2 as SMNVEV (reference sequence). V lost 4 bases, J lost 4 bases, and 8 bases lay in between. The CDR3 extends over 13 amino acids. CDR3 amino acids: CASSWGGNQPQHF. As DNA, the CDR3 is TGTGCCAGCAGTTGGGGGGGGAATCAGCCCCAGCATTTT.

This chain uses TRBV4-3 with TRBJ2-1; 8 bases are shared with TRBD2. The CDR3 contains 14 residues. CDR1 and CDR2 from the germline V gene are LGHNA and YSLEER. J was trimmed by 5 bases and V by 1 base; bases with no gene match: 1. The CDR3, as DNA: TGCGCCAGCAGCCAAGTTAGCGGGGACAATGAGCAGTTCTTC. The encoded protein is CASSQVSGDNEQFF.

This clone was seen only a few times. The J gene is TRBJ2-5, the V gene TRBV28; D perhaps matches TRBD2 (6 bases). CDR1 and CDR2 (germline): MDHEN, SYDVKM. The V end lost 3 bases, the J end lost 4 bases, and 15 bases lay between the germline ends. The CDR3 is 15 amino acids. CDR3 sequence reads: CASSFAGPVRETQYF. The CDR3 DNA sequence: TGTGCCAGCAGTTTTGCGGGGCCTGTAAGAGAGACCCAGTACTTC. The full variable domain, rest sourced from reference TRBV28 and TRBJ2-5, is DVKVTQSSRYLVKRTGEKVFLECVQDMDHENMFWYRQDPGLGLRLIYFSYDVKMKEKGDIPEGYSVSREKKERFSLILESASTNQTSMYLCASSFAGPVRETQYFGPGTRLLVL.

The chain combines TRBV7-9 with TRBJ1-1; 9 nucleotides align to TRBD1. V lost 3 bases to trimming and J lost 11 bases; unmatched junction nucleotides: 16. The CDR3 is 16 amino acids. Germline V gene sequence: CDR1 SEHNR, CDR2 FQNEAQ (reference sequence). DNA for the CDR3: TGTGCCAGCAGCTTCCGCCTCCGGGACAGGGTTGTGCGGGCTTTCTTT. It encodes CASSFRLRDRVVRAFF.

In its sample, this clone was seen once. This chain connects TRBV5-1 to TRBJ2-7; D may be TRBD2 (5 bases). CDR1 and CDR2 from the germline V gene are SGHRS and YFSETQ. CDR3 size: 15 residues. The germline V and J ends were trimmed by 3 bases and 3 bases, with 16 bases remaining between them. The DNA of the CDR3 is TGCGCCAGCAGCTCCTTTGCCCAGGAGGACTACGAGCAGTACTTC. Translation gives CASSSFAQEDYEQYF.

The gene calls are TRBV9 and TRBJ2-7; the match to TRBD1 covers 8 bases. Germline-derived CDR1 and CDR2 are SGDLS and YYNGEE. Trimming removed 0 bases from V and 9 bases from J; junction bases left unmatched: 2. The CDR3 runs to 12 residues. The CDR3 bases are TGTGCCAGCAGCGTAGAACAGGGGGTGCAGTACTTC. Residues: CASSVEQGVQYF. Full variable domain (outside the CDR3, taken from reference TRBV9 and TRBJ2-7): DSGVTQTPKHLITATGQRVTLRCSPRSGDLSVYWYQQSLDQGLQFLIQYYNGEERAKGNILERFSAQQFPDLHSELNLSSLELGDSALYFCASSVEQGVQYFGPGTRLTVT.